This paragraph covers one T cell receptor (beta chain) sequence. CDR3 length: 13 residues. Germline-derived CDR1 and CDR2 are MNHEY and SMNVEV (reference sequence). Between the trimmed V and J ends, which lost 3 bases and 1 base, there was a span of 6 bases. As originally analysed: Reference gene primer amplification in the assay estimated nucleated cell counts. Measured with immunoSEQ multiplex PCR; TCRdb has only the in-frame clones, and not every one. V, J and clone size derive from that table, while D and trimming were established from the DNA sequence. This sample has approximately 220,000 clones; under 90% occur once, and the top ten carry 5% to 6.5%. This sample stems from a study of blood T cell repertoires in COVID-19. About the study: The origin of the acute and convalescent COVID-19 samples was the United States, Italy and Spain. Sample material is recorded as cDNA or gDNA derived from T cells, B-cell-depleted T cells, or PBMCs.

The source is a woman aged 55-69 years who had recovered from COVID-19. The chain employs TRBV27 and TRBJ1-2; no firm D call. Sequencing was done on a sample of peripheral blood. The CDR3 spells CASSFSRNYGYTF. The CDR3 bases are TGTGCCAGCAGTTTTAGCCGTAACTATGGCTACACCTTC.